In its sample, the clone carrying this T cell receptor beta chain was seen many times. The data belong to a study of T cells in Graves' hyperthyroidism and ophthalmopathy. About the research overall: Staff took peripheral blood when the initial diagnosis was made, before any treatment began.

V lost 6 bases and J 3 bases, leaving 9 bases between the germline ends. The CDR3 consists of 12 residues. The germline V gene encodes CDR1 SNHLY and CDR2 FYNNEI. A patient was excluded if there was uncontrolled infection, other autoimmune disease, pregnancy or lactation. RNA transcripts were the template for amplifying TCR beta CDR3 regions. Primed by the HTBI set, a first-round RT-PCR was run on the TCR CDR3. MiXCR was run by TCRdb on the multiplex PCR reads, yielding one entry per CDR3 protein. The sample yields around 300,000 distinct CDR3 sequences, roughly 13% seen once. Sequenced input: blood. This chain uses TRBV2 with TRBJ2-7, with D tentatively TRBD2 (6 bases). The receptor comes from a woman in her thirties with Graves' hyperthyroidism that later progressed to Graves' ophthalmopathy. DNA of the CDR3: TGTGCCAGCAGAGGGACTGGCTACGAGCAGTACTTC. Translated, it gives CASRGTGYEQYF.